Listed below are T cell receptor beta chains from one sample, sequenced in a study of blood T cell repertoires in COVID-19. Clones were read by immunoSEQ multiplex PCR, and TCRdb kept only the in-frame ones, dropping some. The data contain 360,000 or so clones, 90% of them singletons. Input material: peripheral blood. The receptors were sampled from a man aged 18 to 30 with active or convalescent COVID-19. Both conserved end residues are part of each CDR3. Clone size appears in some rows only: once, few, many, or a class for an expanded clone.

size: NA
V: TRBV5-6
CDR3: CASSRQGAQQATQYF

size: NA
V: TRBV9
CDR3: CASSPTQYRGYNEQFF

size: NA
V: TRBV6-2/TRBV6-3
CDR3: CASSYSTGVLYNEQFF

size: NA
V: TRBV10-3
CDR3: CAISDPGYEQYF

size: NA
V: TRBV20-1
CDR3: CSASLTGGPLSEQFF

size: NA
V: TRBV6-5
CDR3: CASARDGDTQYF

size: once
V: TRBV27
CDR3: CASSLQGNYGYTF

size: NA
V: TRBV5-1
CDR3: CASSLATAGQETQYF

size: NA
V: TRBV4-2
CDR3: CASSHTGRPISGNTIYF

size: NA
V: TRBV20-1
CDR3: CSARVSYGYTF

size: NA
V: TRBV5-8
CDR3: CASSRGQVNTEAFF

size: NA
V: TRBV7-2
CDR3: CASSINRGGGQPQHF

size: NA
V: TRBV15
CDR3: CATSPGLDRVNYGYTF

size: NA
V: TRBV10-3
CDR3: CAISDGTDNSYEQYF

size: few
V: TRBV4-1
CDR3: CASSQAGTGSNYGYTF

size: NA
V: TRBV7-9
CDR3: CASSLKKAGPEKLFF

size: NA
V: TRBV9
CDR3: CASSVEGGTGMNTEAFF

size: NA
V: TRBV5-1
CDR3: CASSTGKSSYNEQFF

size: once
V: TRBV3-1/TRBV3-2
CDR3: CASSQGPGPELEQYF

size: NA
V: TRBV24-1
CDR3: CATSETGTLSYNEQFF

size: NA
V: TRBV19
CDR3: CASIATFGQPQHF

size: NA
V: TRBV9
CDR3: CASSVGPSGGANYGYTF

size: once
V: TRBV12-3/TRBV12-4
CDR3: CASSPRQGEGYTF

size: NA
V: TRBV6-5
CDR3: CASSYQGVPNEQYF

size: NA
V: TRBV4-3
CDR3: CASSPDSGYSPLHF

size: NA
V: TRBV9
CDR3: CASSVGLYGYTF

size: NA
V: TRBV6-6
CDR3: CATTRQGPGTQYF

size: NA
V: TRBV18
CDR3: CASSPQGQGVTYEQYF

size: NA
V: TRBV7-3
CDR3: CASSLFAGGGYTF

size: NA
V: TRBV2
CDR3: CASSEDQVSYNEQFF

size: NA
V: TRBV5-1
CDR3: CASSLEAVALNEQYF

size: few
V: TRBV19
CDR3: CASSIVGGQSNYGYTF

size: NA
V: TRBV3-1/TRBV3-2
CDR3: CASSQDNTNYGYTF

size: NA
V: TRBV6-1
CDR3: CASSELEGGNSPLHF

size: NA
V: TRBV10-3
CDR3: CAISESILRGHEQFF

size: NA
V: TRBV4-2
CDR3: CASSQIGLPYEQFF

size: NA
V: TRBV6-5
CDR3: CASAIDNRVVHEQYF

size: once
V: TRBV14
CDR3: CASSQETGRAFF

size: NA
V: TRBV4-3
CDR3: CASSAGQRNTGELFF

size: NA
V: TRBV5-1
CDR3: CASSYGYYEQYF

size: NA
V: TRBV7-6
CDR3: CASSRTGRAGEGTEAFF

size: NA
V: TRBV19
CDR3: CASTGTSGPDTQYF

size: NA
V: TRBV6-5
CDR3: CASRETRGSPLHF

size: NA
V: TRBV2
CDR3: CASRATGGNEKLFF

size: NA
V: TRBV19
CDR3: CASSTRRQGVHGYTF

size: NA
V: TRBV5-4
CDR3: CASSPGGQTYEQYF

size: NA
V: TRBV5-5
CDR3: CASRTGSTDTQYF

size: NA
V: TRBV6-6
CDR3: CASTHGQDSGNTIYF

size: once
V: TRBV7-2
CDR3: CASSTGLAGFTDTQYF

size: NA
V: TRBV6-5
CDR3: CASSYKGALQETQYF

size: NA
V: TRBV19
CDR3: CASSIRLLAGAYNEQFF

size: NA
V: TRBV19
CDR3: CASSMRNRDPSGYGYTF